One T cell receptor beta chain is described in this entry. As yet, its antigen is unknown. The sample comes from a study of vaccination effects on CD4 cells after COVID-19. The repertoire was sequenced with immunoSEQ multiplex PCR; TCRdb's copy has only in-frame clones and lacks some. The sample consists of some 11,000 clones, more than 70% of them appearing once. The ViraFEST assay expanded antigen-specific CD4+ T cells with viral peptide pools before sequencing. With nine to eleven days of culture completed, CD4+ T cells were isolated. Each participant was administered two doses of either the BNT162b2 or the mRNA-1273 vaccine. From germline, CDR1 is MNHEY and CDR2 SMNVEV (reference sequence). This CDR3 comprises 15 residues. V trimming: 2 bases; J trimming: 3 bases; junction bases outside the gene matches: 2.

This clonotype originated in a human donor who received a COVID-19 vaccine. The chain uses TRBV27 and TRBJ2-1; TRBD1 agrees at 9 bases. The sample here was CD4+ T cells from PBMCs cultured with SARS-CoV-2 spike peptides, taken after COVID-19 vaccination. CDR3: CASSLGQGLYNEQFF. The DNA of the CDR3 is TGTGCCAGCAGTTTAGGACAGGGGCTCTACAATGAGCAGTTCTTC.